This entry concerns a single TCR beta chain. The data derive from a study of T cells after yellow fever vaccination. The TCR cDNA carried a universal primer site and UMIs from 5'RACE template switching. TCRdb processed the 5' RACE reads anew with MiXCR; each CDR3 protein has one entry. This sample carries 250,000 to 300,000 distinct CDR3 sequences, 7.5% to 9.5% of them seen once, and the ten largest clones take 3% to 4%. V was clipped by 3 bases and J by 0 bases, with 9 bases between them. Germline V lookup: CDR1 MGHRA, CDR2 YSYEKL. The CDR3 extends over 15 amino acids. The V and J genes are TRBV4-1 and TRBJ1-3; D not certain. The material sequenced was CD4+ T cells sorted from PBMCs, taken 5 days after the yellow fever booster vaccination. This receptor was taken from a man aged 18 to 29 who received the YFV17D yellow fever vaccine. Here the CDR3 reads CASSQPSSSGNTIYF. The CDR3 bases are TGCGCCAGCAGCCAGCCGTCGAGCTCTGGAAACACCATATATTTT.